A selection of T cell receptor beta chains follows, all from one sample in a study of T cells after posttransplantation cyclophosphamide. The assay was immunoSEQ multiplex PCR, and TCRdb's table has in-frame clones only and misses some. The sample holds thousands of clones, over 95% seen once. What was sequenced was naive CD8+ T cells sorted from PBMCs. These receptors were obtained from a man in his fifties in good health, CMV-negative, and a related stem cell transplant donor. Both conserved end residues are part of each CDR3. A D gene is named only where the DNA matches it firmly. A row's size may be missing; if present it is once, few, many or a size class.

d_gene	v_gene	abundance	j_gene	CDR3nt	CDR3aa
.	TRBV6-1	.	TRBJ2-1	TGTGCCAGCCTGGGGGCCAACTCCTACAATGAGCAGTTCTTC	CASLGANSYNEQFF
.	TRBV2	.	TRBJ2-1	TGTGCCAGCATGGAGGGCCCTGAGCAGTTCTTC	CASMEGPEQFF
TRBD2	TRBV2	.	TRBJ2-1	TGTGCCAGCAGTGAACTAGCGGGGATCCTCTACAATGAGCAGTTCTTC	CASSELAGILYNEQFF
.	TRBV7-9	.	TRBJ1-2	TGTGCCAGCAGCTTAGGTTACAGAAATGGCTACACCTTC	CASSLGYRNGYTF
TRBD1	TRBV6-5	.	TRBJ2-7	TGTGCCAGCAGTTCCGGAACAGGGGGCTACGAGCAGTACTTC	CASSSGTGGYEQYF
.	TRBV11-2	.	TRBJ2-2	TGTGCCAGCAGCTTAGGGGCGGGGGCGGCCGGGGAGCTGTTTTTT	CASSLGAGAAGELFF
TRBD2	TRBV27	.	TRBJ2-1	TGTGCCAGCAGTTTGCTTCACGCGGGGGGAGGGGGTGAGCAGTTCTTC	CASSLLHAGGGGEQFF
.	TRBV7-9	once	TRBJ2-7	TGTGCCAGCAGCCAAGAGGGCAGCGAGCAGTACTTC	CASSQEGSEQYF
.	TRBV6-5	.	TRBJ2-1	TGTGCCAGCAGCCCCAGCTCCTACAATGAGCAGTTCTTC	CASSPSSYNEQFF
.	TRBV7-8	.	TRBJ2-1	TGTGCCAGCAGCTTCCACCGGGGGGCCTTGTACAATGAGCAGTTCTTC	CASSFHRGALYNEQFF
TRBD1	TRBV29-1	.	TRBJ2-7	TGCAGCGTTGATGGGGACAGAATCTCTTCCTACGAGCAGTACTTC	CSVDGDRISSYEQYF
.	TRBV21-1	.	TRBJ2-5	TGTGCCAGCAGCAAATGGGACTTTGGGGCGTACCAAGAGACCCAGTACTTC	CASSKWDFGAYQETQYF
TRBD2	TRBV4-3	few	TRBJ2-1	TGCGCCAGCAGCCACGGGACTAACAATGAGCAGTTCTTC	CASSHGTNNEQFF
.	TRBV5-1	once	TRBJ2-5	TGCGCCAGCCGACTAGACCAGTACCAAGAGACCCAGTACTTC	CASRLDQYQETQYF
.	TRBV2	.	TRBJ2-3	TGTGCCAGCAGTGACCTGACAGACTCACGCACAGATACGCAGTATTTT	CASSDLTDSRTDTQYF
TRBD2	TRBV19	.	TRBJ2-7	TGTGCCAGTAGTGCTAGCGGGCCGCCATACGAGCAGTACTTC	CASSASGPPYEQYF
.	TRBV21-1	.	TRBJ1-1	TGTGCCAGCAGCAAAGACTCGAGGGCCGCGAACACTGAAGCTTTCTTT	CASSKDSRAANTEAFF
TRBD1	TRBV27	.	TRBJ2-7	TGTGCCAGCAGTTGGGGACAGCCCTACGAGCAGTACTTC	CASSWGQPYEQYF
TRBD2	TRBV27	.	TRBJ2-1	TGTGCCTCGTCTTCGGGGGGGAGTTACAATGAGCAGTTCTTC	CASSSGGSYNEQFF
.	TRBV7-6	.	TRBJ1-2	TGTGCCAGCAGCCTAGGCAGCTCCCCTGGAGGATACTACACCTTC	CASSLGSSPGGYYTF
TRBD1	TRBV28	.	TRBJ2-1	TGTGCCAGCAGAAGCGAACCCACGGGACAGACCTTGAGCTCCTACAATGAGCAGTTCTTC	CASRSEPTGQTLSSYNEQFF
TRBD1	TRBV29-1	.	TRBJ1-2	TGCAGCGCTGGGACAGGGGGCGCGGGCTATGGCTACACCTTC	CSAGTGGAGYGYTF
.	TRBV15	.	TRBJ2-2	TGTGCCACCAGCATACCAAATTGGGGCGCCGGGGAGCTGTTTTTT	CATSIPNWGAGELFF
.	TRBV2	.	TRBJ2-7	TGTGCCAGCAGTGAGCGACAGACATACTACGAGCAGTACTTC	CASSERQTYYEQYF
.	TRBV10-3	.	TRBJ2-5	TGTGCCATCAGTGAGTCTTGGCGGGACAGCACACAAGAGACCCAGTACTTC	CAISESWRDSTQETQYF
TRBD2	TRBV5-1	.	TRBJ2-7	TGCGCCAGCAGCTTGTTCACCGGGACTAGAGTTTACGAGCAGTACTTC	CASSLFTGTRVYEQYF
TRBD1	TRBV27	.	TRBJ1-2	TGTGCCAGCAGGGCAATACCGGGACAGGGGGGTGGCTACACCTTC	CASRAIPGQGGGYTF
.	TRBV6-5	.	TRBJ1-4	TGTGCCAGCAGAAAGAACAGGAATGAAAAACTGTTTTTT	CASRKNRNEKLFF
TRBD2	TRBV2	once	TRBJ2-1	TGTGCCGGAGCGGGAGGGTCCTACAATGAGCAGTTCTTC	CAGAGGSYNEQFF
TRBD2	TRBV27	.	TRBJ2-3	TGTGCCAGCAGTTTTAGCGGGAGGGCCATGGATACGCAGTATTTT	CASSFSGRAMDTQYF
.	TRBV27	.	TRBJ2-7	TGTGCCAGCAGCCCCGGGATCTACGAGCAGTACTTC	CASSPGIYEQYF
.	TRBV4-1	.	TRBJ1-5	TGCGCCAGCAGCCAACACAGGGATAGCAATCAGCCCCAGCATTTT	CASSQHRDSNQPQHF
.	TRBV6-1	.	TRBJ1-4	TGTGCCAGCAGTGGGCAGGGCTGGTATGAAAAACTGTTTTTT	CASSGQGWYEKLFF
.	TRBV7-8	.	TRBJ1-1	TGTGCCAGCAGCCGTGGGAGGGGGAACACTGAAGCTTTCTTT	CASSRGRGNTEAFF
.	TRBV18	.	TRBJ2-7	TGTGCCAGCTCACCCACGGGTGGGTCCAGCTCCTACGAGCAGTACTTC	CASSPTGGSSSYEQYF
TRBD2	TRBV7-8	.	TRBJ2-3	TGTGCCAGCAGCCCCGAAGCGGGAGGGCCTCCCTCTACAGATACGCAGTATTTT	CASSPEAGGPPSTDTQYF
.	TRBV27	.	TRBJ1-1	TGTGCCAGCAGTTATGACAGTCTGCGGGGTGAAGCTTTCTTT	CASSYDSLRGEAFF